This T cell receptor beta chain is from a study of T-cell reconstitution after alpha-beta-depleted transplantation in children listed by TCRdb under 2016. With respect to the entire study: T-cell immune reconstitution after TCRalphabeta/CD19-depleted allogeneic hematopoietic cell transplantation in children was quantitatively tracked in the study by means of TCR repertoire profiling.

About this clonotype: Its antigen target is currently unknown. Base qualities are not recorded, but no much larger clone differs from it by a single base.

Trimming removed 2 bases from V and 4 bases from J; the gene matches leave 6 bases unexplained. Including cysteine and phenylalanine, the CDR3 has 15 amino acids. Solely the CDR3 DNA is kept, with 45 bases framed from the first base. CDR1 and CDR2, per the germline V gene, are SGHRS and YFSETQ. Library preparation employed PCR. TCRdb shows the sequencer as Illumina HiSeq 2500. To normalize quantification of the TCRbeta repertoire, the TCR libraries were built with molecular barcoding that relied on unique molecular identifiers. Using fastp at Q25 and MiXCR, TCRdb reprocessed the public reads and kept productive beta chains. Rows merge per CDR3 protein into single entries with the most common DNA and genes. Within this sample are around 600,000 distinct CDR3 sequences, with 16% of them counted one time only. The top ten constitute 1.1% of the sample.

The sequence was collected from a human donor who donated a stem cell graft to a child with acute myeloid leukemia. The chain was built from TRBV5-1 and TRBJ1-2, with 9 bases aligning to TRBD1. Sequenced material: PBMCs from the stem cell graft donor, taken from the stem cell graft. The DNA sequence follows: TGCGCCAGCAGCTTTGGGACAGGGATGGGCTATGGCTACACCTTC. It is translated as CASSFGTGMGYGYTF.